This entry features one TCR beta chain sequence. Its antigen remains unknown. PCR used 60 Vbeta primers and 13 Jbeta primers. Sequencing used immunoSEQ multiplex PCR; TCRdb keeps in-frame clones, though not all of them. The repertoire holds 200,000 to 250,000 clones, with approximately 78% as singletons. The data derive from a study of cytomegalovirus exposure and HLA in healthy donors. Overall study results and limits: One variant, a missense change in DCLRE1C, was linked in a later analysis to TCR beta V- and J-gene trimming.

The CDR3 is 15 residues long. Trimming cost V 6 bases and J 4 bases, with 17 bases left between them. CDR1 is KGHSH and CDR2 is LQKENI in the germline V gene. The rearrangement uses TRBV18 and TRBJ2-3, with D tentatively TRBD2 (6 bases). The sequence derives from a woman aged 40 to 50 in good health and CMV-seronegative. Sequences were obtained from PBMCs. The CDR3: CASSPVGGGADTQYF. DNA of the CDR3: TGTGCCAGCTCCCCTGTGGGGGGAGGCGCAGATACGCAGTATTTT.